This T cell receptor (beta chain) is drawn from a study of metastatic and nonmetastatic thyroid tumors. Nobody among the patients had been given any treatment before thyroid surgery. Germline trimming cut 3 bases from V and 7 bases from J; bases unmatched to any gene: 11. The CDR3 is 16 residues long. In germline, CDR1 is MNHNS, CDR2 SASEGT. MiXCR re-clonotyped the PCR reads for TCRdb. Of around 23,000 clones in the sample, 28% are singletons; the top ten hold 14%. This clone has ten or more counts. Sequenced input: tumor tissue. The clonotype originates from a male donor with papillary thyroid cancer or a benign thyroid nodule (not recorded which). Some clones in this sample may be carry-over from other donors' samples. The V call is TRBV6-1, the J call TRBJ1-4; 7 nucleotides align to TRBD1. The DNA of the CDR3 is TGTGCCAGCAGTGACAATAGACAGGGACGAGGTGAAAAACTGTTTTTT. Its protein is CASSDNRQGRGEKLFF.